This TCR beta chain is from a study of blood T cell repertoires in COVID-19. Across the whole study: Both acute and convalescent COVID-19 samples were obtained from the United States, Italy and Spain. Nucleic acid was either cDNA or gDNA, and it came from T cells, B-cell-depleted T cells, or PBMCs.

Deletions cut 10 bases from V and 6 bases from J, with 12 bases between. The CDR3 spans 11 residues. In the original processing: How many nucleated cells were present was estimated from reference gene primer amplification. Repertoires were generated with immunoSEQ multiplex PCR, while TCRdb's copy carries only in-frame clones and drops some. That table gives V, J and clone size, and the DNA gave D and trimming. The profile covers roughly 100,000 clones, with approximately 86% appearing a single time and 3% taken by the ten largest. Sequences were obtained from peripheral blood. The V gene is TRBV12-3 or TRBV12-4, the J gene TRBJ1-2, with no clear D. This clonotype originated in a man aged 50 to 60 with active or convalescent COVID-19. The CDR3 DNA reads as TGTGCCACCGCAGGCCAGGATGGCTACACCTTC. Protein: CATAGQDGYTF.